This T cell receptor beta chain was observed in a study of T cell responses to AZD1222 COVID-19 vaccine. The study, taken as a whole, reports: Across the whole spike, CD4 TCRs peaked at regions 160-218 and 743-854. Most donors were white British, females outnumbered males, and clonal diversity was possibly underestimated. AZD1222 recipients seropositive at baseline numbered only six or seven.

Details on this clone: What it binds is not known.

Trimming took 5 bases from V and 6 from J; bases not matched to a gene: 5. The CDR3 runs 14 residues. Germline loops: CDR1 MNHEY, CDR2 SMNVEV (reference sequence). The table came from immunoSEQ multiplex PCR; TCRdb's copy has only in-frame clones and leaves some out. Seen here are more than 95,000 clones, roughly 86% observed once, and the top ten hold about 3.1%. This sequence was found in an adult who received the MenACWY meningococcal vaccine as a control. The chain is built from TRBV27 and TRBJ1-5, with 9 bases identical to TRBD1. The input for sequencing was peripheral blood, taken 28 days after the second dose of the MenACWY control vaccine. CDR3 loop: CASSPGTGRQPQHF. For the CDR3, the DNA is TGTGCCAGCAGTCCCGGGACAGGGCGTCAGCCCCAGCATTTT.